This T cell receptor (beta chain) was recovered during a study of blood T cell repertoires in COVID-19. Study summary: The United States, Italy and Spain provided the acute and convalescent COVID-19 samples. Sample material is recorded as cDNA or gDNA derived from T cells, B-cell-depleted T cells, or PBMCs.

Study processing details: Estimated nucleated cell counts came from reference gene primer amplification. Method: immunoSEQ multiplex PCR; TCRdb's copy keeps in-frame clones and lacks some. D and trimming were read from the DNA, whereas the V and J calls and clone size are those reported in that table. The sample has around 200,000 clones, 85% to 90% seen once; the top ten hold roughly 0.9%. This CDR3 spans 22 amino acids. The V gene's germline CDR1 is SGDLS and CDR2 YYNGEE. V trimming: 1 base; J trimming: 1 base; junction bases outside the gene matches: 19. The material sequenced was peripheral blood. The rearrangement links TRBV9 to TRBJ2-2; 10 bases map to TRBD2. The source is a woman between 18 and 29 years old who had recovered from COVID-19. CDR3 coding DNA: TGTGCCAGCAGCGTATCCCTAGCGGGGGCCTACGCGGGGGGCCAGAACACCGGGGAGCTGTTTTTT. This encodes CASSVSLAGAYAGGQNTGELFF.